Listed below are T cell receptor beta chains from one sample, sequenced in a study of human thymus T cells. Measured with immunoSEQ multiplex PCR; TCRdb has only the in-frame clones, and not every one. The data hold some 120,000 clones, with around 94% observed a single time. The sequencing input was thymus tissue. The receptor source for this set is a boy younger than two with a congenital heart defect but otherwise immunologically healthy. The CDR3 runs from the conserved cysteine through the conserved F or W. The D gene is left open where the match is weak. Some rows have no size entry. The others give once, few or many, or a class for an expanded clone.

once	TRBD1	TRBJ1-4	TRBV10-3	TGTGCCATCAGTGACCGACAGGGAGAACATAATGAAAAACTGTTTTTT	CAISDRQGEHNEKLFF
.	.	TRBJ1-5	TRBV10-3	TGTGCCATCAGTGAGCGGATATCAGGGGCAGCGTATAGCAATCAGCCCCAGCATTTT	CAISERISGAAYSNQPQHF
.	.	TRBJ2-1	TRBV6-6	TGTGCCAGCACCCCCGTGTGGACAGACAATGAGCAGTTCTTC	CASTPVWTDNEQFF
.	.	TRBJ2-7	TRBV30	TGTGCCTGGAGCGCCCGATGGACAGATGGAGGCTACGAGCAGTACTTC	CAWSARWTDGGYEQYF
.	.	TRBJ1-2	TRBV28	TGTGCCAGCAGTTTGCCCGGGAAGGGTGGCTACACCTTC	CASSLPGKGGYTF
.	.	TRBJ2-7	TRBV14	TGTGCCAGCAGCCAAGGAAAAGACTCCTACGAGCAGTACTTC	CASSQGKDSYEQYF
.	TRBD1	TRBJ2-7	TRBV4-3	TGCGCCAGCAGCCAAGATCGCGCACAGGGGACCTACGAGCAGTACTTC	CASSQDRAQGTYEQYF
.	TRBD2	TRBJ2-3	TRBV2	TGTGCCAGCAGTGAAGAAGCGGGGGGGATATATACGCAGTATTTT	CASSEEAGGIYTQYF
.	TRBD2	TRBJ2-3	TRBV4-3	TGCGCCAGCAGCCAAGAGTTGATCGGGGGGGGCGGCACAGATACGCAGTATTTT	CASSQELIGGGGTDTQYF
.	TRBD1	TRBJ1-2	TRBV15	TGTGCCACCAGTGCGGGGACAGGGAAGGGCTACACCTTC	CATSAGTGKGYTF
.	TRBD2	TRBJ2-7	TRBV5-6	TGTGCCAGCAGCGGTAGCGGGGGGGATCACTACGAGCAGTACTTC	CASSGSGGDHYEQYF
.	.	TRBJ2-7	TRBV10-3	TGTGCCATCAGTGAGGGGGCCCCCGCCTACGAGCAGTACTTC	CAISEGAPAYEQYF
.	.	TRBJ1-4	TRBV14	TGTGCCAGCAGCCAAGATGGGCCGGGATCGACCGGTGAAAAACTGTTTTTT	CASSQDGPGSTGEKLFF
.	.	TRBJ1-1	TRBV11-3	TGTGCCAGCAGCTTAAACCAGAACACTGAAGCTTTCTTT	CASSLNQNTEAFF
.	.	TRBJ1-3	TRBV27	TGTGCCAGCAGCCCGGTAGCAGGGCTCTCCTCTGGAAACACCATATATTTT	CASSPVAGLSSGNTIYF
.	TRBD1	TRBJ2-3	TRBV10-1	TGCGCCAGCAGTGACTACAGGGGGCTAACAGATACGCAGTATTTT	CASSDYRGLTDTQYF
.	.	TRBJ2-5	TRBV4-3	TGCGCCAGCAGCCAAGAGGTGCGAGAGACCCAGTACTTC	CASSQEVRETQYF
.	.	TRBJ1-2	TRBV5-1	TGCGCCAGCAGCTTCCAGGGGAGCTATGGCTACACCTTC	CASSFQGSYGYTF
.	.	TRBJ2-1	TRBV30	TGTGCCTGGAGTGTACGGGGCTTCCACAATGAGCAGTTCTTC	CAWSVRGFHNEQFF
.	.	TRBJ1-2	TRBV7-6	TGTGCCAGCAGCTTAGGAGGGCGCGGGGTATATGGCTACACCTTC	CASSLGGRGVYGYTF
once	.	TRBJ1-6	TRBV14	TGTGCCAGCAGCCAAGTCGCAGGTCCCTCACCCCTCCACTTT	CASSQVAGPSPLHF
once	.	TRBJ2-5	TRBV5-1	TGCGCCAGCAGCTTGGAAGCATCGGGCGAGACCCAGTACTTC	CASSLEASGETQYF
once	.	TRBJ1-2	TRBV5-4	TGTGCCAGCAGCTTCAGGACCTCAGGGACGAGGCAGGCTGGCTACACCTTC	CASSFRTSGTRQAGYTF
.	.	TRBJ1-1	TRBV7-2	TGTGCCAGCAGCTTGCTGGGGAGGGGGGCTTTCTTT	CASSLLGRGAFF
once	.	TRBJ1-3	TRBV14	TGTGCCAGCAGCCAAGAGCCCGGGCGAGGAAACACCATATATTTT	CASSQEPGRGNTIYF
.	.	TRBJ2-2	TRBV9	TGTGCCAGCAGCGTAGAGGCGGGACTGAACACCGGGGAGCTGTTTTTT	CASSVEAGLNTGELFF
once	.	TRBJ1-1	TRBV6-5	TGTGCCAGCAGATACACTCAGGGTTCCACTGAAGCTTTCTTT	CASRYTQGSTEAFF